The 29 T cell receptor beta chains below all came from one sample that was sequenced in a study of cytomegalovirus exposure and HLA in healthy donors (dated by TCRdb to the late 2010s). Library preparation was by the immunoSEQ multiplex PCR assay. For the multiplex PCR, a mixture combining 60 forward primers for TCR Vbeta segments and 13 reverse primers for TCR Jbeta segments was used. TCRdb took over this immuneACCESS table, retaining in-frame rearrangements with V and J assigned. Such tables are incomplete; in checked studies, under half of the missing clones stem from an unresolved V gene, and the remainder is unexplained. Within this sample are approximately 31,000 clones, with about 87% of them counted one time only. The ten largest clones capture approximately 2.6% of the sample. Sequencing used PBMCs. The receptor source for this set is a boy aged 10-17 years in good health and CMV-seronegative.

CDR3: CASSLWQGRTTNEKLFF. The CDR3 bases are TGTGCCAGCAGCTTATGGCAGGGCAGAACAACTAATGAAAAACTGTTTTTT. The chain combines TRBV13 with TRBJ1-4, with D tentatively TRBD1 (5 bases). The CDR3 is 17 residues long. The germline gives CDR1 PRHDT, CDR2 FYEKMQ (reference sequence). Trimming shortened V by 2 bases and J by 0 bases, and 13 bases separated the two germline ends.

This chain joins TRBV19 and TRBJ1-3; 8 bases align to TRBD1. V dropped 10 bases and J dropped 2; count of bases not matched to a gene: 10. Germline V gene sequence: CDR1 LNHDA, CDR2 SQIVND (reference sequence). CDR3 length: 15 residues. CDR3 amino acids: CANIDVDRAGNTIYF. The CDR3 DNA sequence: TGTGCCAACATCGATGTGGACAGGGCTGGAAACACCATATATTTT.

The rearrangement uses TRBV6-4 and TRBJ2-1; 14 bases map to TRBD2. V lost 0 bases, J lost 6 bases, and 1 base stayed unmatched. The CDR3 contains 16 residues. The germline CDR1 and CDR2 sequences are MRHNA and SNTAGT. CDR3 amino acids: CASSDSGTSGGNEQFF. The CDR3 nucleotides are TGTGCCAGCAGTGACTCGGGGACTAGCGGGGGCAATGAGCAGTTCTTC.

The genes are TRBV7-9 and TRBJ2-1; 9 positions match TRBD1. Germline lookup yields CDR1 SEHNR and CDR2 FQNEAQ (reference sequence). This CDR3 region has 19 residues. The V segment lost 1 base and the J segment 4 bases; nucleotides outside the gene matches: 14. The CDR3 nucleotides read TGTGCCAGCAGCTTAGTAGTTGGATTTGGGACAGGGCAGTACAATGAGCAGTTCTTC. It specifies CASSLVVGFGTGQYNEQFF.

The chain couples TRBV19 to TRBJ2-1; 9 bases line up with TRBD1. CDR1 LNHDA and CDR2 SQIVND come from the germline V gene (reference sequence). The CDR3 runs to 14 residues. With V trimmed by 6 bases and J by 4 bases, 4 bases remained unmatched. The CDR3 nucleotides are TGTGCCAGTAGCTCAGGACAGGGGTACAATGAGCAGTTCTTC. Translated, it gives CASSSGQGYNEQFF.

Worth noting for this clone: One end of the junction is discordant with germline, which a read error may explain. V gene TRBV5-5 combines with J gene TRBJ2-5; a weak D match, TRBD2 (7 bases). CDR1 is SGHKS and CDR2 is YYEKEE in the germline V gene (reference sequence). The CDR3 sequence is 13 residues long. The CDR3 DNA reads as TGTGCCACCAGCGAGGAGGGAGGGGGGACCCAGTACTTC. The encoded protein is CATSEEGGGTQYF. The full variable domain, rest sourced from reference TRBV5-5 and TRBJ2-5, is DAGVTQSPTHLIKTRGQQVTLRCSPISGHKSVSWYQQVLGQGPQFIFQYYEKEERGRGNFPDRFSARQFPNYSSELNVNALLLGDSALYLCATSEEGGGTQYFGPGTRLLVL.

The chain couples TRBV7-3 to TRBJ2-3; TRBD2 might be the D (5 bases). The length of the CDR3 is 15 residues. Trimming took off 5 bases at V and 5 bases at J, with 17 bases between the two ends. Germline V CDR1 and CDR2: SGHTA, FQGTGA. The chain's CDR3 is CASSPSSARGDTQYF. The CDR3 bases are TGTGCCAGCAGCCCCTCTTCGGCTCGGGGAGATACGCAGTATTTT. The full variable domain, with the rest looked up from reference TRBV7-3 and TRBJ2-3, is GAGVSQTPSNKVTEKGKYVELRCDPISGHTALYWYRQSLGQGPEFLIYFQGTGAADDSGLPNDRFFAVRPEGSVSTLKIQRTERGDSAVYLCASSPSSARGDTQYFGPGTRLTVL.

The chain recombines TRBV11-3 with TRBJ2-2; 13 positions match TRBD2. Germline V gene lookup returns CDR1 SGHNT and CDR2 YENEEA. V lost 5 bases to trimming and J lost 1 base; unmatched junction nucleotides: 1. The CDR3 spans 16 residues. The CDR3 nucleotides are TGTGCCAGCAGCAGACTAGCGGGGGGGAACACCGGGGAGCTGTTTTTT. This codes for CASSRLAGGNTGELFF.

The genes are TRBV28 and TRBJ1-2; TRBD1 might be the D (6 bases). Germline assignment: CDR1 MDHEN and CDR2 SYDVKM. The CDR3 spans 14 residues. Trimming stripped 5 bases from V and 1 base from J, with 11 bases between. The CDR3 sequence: CASSLLDSNYGYTF. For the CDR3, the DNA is TGTGCCAGCAGTCTCCTGGACAGTAACTATGGCTACACCTTC.

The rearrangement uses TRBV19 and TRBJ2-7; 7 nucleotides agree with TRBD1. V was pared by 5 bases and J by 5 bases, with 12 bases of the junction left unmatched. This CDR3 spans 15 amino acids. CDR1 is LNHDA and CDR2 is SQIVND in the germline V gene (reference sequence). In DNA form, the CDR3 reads TGTGCCAGTAGTCCCTCCCAGGGGGTGAGGAACGAGCAGTACTTC. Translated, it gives CASSPSQGVRNEQYF. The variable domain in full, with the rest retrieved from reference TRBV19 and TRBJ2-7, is DGGITQSPKYLFRKEGQNVTLSCEQNLNHDAMYWYRQDPGQGLRLIYYSQIVNDFQKGDIAEGYSVSREKKESFPLTVTSAQKNPTAFYLCASSPSQGVRNEQYFGPGTRLTVT.

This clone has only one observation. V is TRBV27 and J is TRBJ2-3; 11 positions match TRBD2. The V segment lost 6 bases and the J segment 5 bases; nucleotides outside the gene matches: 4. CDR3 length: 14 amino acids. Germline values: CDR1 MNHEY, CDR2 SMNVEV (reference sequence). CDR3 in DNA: TGTGCCAGCAGCGGACTAGCGGGCATAGATACGCAGTATTTT. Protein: CASSGLAGIDTQYF.

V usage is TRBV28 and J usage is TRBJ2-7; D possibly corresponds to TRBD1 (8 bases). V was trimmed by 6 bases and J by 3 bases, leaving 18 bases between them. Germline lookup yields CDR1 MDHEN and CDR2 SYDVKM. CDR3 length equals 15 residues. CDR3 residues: CASRTSGTGVYEQYF. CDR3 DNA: TGTGCCAGCAGGACAAGCGGGACAGGAGTCTACGAGCAGTACTTC. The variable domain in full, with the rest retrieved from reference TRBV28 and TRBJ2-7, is DVKVTQSSRYLVKRTGEKVFLECVQDMDHENMFWYRQDPGLGLRLIYFSYDVKMKEKGDIPEGYSVSREKKERFSLILESASTNQTSMYLCASRTSGTGVYEQYFGPGTRLTVT.

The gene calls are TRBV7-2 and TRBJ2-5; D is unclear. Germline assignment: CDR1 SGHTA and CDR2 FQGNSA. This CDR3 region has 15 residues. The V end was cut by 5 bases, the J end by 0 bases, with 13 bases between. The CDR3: CASSLRGLNQETQYF. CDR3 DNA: TGTGCCAGCAGCCTCCGAGGCCTTAACCAAGAGACCCAGTACTTC.

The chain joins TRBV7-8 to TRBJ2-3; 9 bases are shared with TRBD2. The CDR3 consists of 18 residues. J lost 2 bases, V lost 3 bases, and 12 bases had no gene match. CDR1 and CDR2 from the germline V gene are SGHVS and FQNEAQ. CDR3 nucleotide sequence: TGTGCCAGCAGCTTGGGGCGAGGCGCGGGGGGGATCACAGATACGCAGTATTTT. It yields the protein CASSLGRGAGGITDTQYF.

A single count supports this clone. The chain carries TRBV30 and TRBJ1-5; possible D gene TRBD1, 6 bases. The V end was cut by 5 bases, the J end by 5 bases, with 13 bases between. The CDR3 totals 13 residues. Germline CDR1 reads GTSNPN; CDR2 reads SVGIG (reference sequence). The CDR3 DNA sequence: TGTGCCTGGGCAGGGGTGGGGGATCAGCCCCAGCATTTT. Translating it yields CAWAGVGDQPQHF.

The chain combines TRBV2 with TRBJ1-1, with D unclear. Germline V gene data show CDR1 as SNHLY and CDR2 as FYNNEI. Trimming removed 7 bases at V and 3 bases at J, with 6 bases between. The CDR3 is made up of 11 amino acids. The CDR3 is CASKEDTEAFF. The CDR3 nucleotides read TGTGCCAGCAAGGAGGACACTGAAGCTTTCTTT.

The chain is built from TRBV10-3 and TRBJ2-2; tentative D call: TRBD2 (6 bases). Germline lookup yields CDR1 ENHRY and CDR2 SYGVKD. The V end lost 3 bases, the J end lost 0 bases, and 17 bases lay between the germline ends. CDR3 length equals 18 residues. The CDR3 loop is CAISELWIAETNTGELFF. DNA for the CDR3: TGTGCCATCAGTGAATTGTGGATAGCGGAAACGAACACCGGGGAGCTGTTTTTT.

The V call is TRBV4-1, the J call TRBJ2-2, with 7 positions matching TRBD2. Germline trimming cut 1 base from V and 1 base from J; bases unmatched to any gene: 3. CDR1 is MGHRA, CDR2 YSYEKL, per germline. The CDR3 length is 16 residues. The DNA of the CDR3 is TGCGCCAGCAGCCAAGGGCGGGGGAGGAACACCGGGGAGCTGTTTTTT. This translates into CASSQGRGRNTGELFF.

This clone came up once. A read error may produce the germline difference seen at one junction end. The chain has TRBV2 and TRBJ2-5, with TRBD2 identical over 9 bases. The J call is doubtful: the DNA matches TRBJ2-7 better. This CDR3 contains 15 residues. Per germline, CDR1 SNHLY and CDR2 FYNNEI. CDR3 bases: TGTGCCAGCAATGAACTTCCCGCGGGAGGGGCCGAGCAGTACTTC. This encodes CASNELPAGGAEQYF.

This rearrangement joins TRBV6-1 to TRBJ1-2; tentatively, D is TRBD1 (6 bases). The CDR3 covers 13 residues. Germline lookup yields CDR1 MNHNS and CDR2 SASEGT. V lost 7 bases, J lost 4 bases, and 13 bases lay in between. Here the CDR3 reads CASIPDSVYGYTF. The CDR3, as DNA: TGTGCCAGCATTCCGGACAGCGTCTATGGCTACACCTTC.

CDR3 sequence: CASSFQGTGGPQHF. The CDR3 DNA sequence: TGTGCCAGCAGCTTTCAAGGGACCGGGGGGCCCCAGCATTTT. V usage is TRBV5-6 and J usage is TRBJ1-5, with a weak D call TRBD1 (5 bases). The V end was cut by 2 bases, the J end by 9 bases, with 15 bases between. Germline CDR1 and CDR2: SGHDT and YYEEEE. The CDR3 contains 14 residues.

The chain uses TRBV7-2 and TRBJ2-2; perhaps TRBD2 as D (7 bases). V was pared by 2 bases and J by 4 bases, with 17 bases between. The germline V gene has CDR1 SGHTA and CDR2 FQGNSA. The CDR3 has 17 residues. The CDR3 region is CASSLSVGGPGTGELFF. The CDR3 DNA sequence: TGTGCCAGCAGCTTATCAGTGGGGGGGCCTGGCACCGGGGAGCTGTTTTTT.

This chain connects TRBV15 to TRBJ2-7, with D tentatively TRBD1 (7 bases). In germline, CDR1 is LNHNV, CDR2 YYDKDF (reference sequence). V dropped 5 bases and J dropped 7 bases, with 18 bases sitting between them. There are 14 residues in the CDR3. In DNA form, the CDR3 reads TGTGCCACCAGCGAGCAACAGACAGGGAGGGAGCAGTACTTC. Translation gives CATSEQQTGREQYF.

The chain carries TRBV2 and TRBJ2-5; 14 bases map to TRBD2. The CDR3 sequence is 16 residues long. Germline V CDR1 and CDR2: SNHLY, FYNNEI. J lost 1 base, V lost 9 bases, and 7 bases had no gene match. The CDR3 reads CARRGTSGGFQETQYF. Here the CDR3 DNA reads TGTGCCAGAAGGGGGACTAGCGGGGGTTTCCAAGAGACCCAGTACTTC.

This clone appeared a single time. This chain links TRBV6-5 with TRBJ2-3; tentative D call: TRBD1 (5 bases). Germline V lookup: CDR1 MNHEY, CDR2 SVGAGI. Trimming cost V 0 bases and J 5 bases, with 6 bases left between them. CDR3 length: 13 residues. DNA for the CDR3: TGTGCCAGCAGTTACTCGACAGTAGATACGCAGTATTTT. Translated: CASSYSTVDTQYF.

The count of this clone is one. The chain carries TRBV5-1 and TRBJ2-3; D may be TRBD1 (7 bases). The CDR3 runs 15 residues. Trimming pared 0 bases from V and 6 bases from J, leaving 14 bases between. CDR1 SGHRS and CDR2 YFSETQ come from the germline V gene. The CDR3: CASSLGQGLFDTQYF. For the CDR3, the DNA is TGCGCCAGCAGCTTGGGACAGGGACTTTTTGATACGCAGTATTTT.

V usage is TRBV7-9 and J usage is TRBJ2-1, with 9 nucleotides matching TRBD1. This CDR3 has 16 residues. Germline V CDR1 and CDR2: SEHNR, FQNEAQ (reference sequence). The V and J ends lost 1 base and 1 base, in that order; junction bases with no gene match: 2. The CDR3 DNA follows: TGTGCCAGCAGCTTAGTGGACAGGGGTTCCTACAATGAGCAGTTCTTC. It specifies CASSLVDRGSYNEQFF.

The CDR3 bases are TGTGCCAGCTCGCGGGGGAACACAGATACGCAGTATTTT. Its translation is CASSRGNTDTQYF. This chain links TRBV18 with TRBJ2-3; 7 bases align to TRBD2. V shed 6 bases, J shed 2 bases, and the junction held 2 bases outside the gene matches. Germline loops: CDR1 KGHSH, CDR2 LQKENI. This CDR3 has 13 amino acids.

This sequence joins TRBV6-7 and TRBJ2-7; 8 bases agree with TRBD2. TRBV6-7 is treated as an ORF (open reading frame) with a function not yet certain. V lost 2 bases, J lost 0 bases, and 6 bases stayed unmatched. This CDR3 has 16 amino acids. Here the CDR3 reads CASSYVRGAFSYEQYF. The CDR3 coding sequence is TGTGCCAGCAGTTACGTGCGGGGGGCCTTCTCCTACGAGCAGTACTTC.